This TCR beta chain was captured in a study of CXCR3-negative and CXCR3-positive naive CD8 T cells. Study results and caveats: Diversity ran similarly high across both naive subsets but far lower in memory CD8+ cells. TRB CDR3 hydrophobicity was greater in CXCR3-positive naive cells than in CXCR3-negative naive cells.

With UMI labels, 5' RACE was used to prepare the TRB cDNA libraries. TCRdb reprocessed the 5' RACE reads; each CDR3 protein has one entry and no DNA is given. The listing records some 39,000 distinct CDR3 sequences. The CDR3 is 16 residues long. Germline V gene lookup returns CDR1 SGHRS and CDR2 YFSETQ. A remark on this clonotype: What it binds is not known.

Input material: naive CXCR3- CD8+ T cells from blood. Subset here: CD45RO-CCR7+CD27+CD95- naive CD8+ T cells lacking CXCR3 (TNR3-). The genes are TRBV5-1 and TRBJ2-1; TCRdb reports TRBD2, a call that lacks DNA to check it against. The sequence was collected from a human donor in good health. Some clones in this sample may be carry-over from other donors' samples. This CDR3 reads CASSFSSGSSYNEQFF.